A single sample is the source of the 7 T cell receptor beta chains below, sequenced in a study of identical twins (dated by TCRdb to the mid-2010s). Receptor libraries were prepared by 5' RACE. Reads for this sample came from an Illumina HiSeq 2000. TCRdb took the public reads, trimmed them with fastp at Q25, ran MiXCR for clone calling and kept in-frame beta chains. Identical CDR3 proteins give one entry, which carries the most common genes and DNA. The sample table contains hundreds of thousands of distinct CDR3 sequences; only one count was recorded for 12% of them. Around 1.6% of the sample goes to the ten largest clones. The same sample was also studied in work on yellow fever vaccine responses in identical twins.

Specimen: PBMCs. The receptors originated from a woman aged 18-29 years in good health.

In this sample, this clonotype turned up a few times. The rearrangement uses TRBV5-6 and TRBJ2-1; D unclear. CDR3 length: 15 amino acids. Germline values: CDR1 SGHDT, CDR2 YYEEEE. Trimming took 2 bases from V and 0 from J, leaving 9 bases between them. The CDR3 sequence is CASSFRFSSYNEQFF. The CDR3, as DNA: TGTGCCAGCAGCTTCCGTTTCAGCTCCTACAATGAGCAGTTCTTC.

This clonotype was recorded many times. This chain joins TRBV7-9 and TRBJ2-5; D possibly uses TRBD1 or TRBD2 (5 bases each). Trimming shortened V by 5 bases and J by 2 bases, and 12 bases separated the two germline ends. The CDR3 length is 14 residues. Germline CDR1 SEHNR, CDR2 FQNEAQ (reference sequence). CDR3 nucleotides: TGTGCCAGCAGCCTACCGGGACCACAAGAGACCCAGTACTTC. As protein: CASSLPGPQETQYF.

There are a few counts of this clonotype. The chain uses TRBV2 and TRBJ1-6; D uncertain. This CDR3 comprises 11 residues. Trimming pared 7 bases from V and 8 bases from J, leaving 6 bases between. Germline CDR1 SNHLY, CDR2 FYNNEI. The CDR3: CASMDYSPLHF. CDR3 nucleotide sequence: TGTGCCAGCATGGATTATTCACCCCTCCACTTT.

The V and J genes are TRBV7-8 and TRBJ1-1; 11 bases fit TRBD1. Germline lookup yields CDR1 SGHVS and CDR2 FQNEAQ. V dropped 3 bases and J dropped 5; count of bases not matched to a gene: 8. There are 16 residues in the CDR3. This chain's CDR3 is CASSFARDRGSTEAFF. The CDR3 region has the DNA TGTGCCAGCAGCTTCGCCCGGGACAGGGGGAGTACTGAAGCTTTCTTT.

At least ten counts were recorded for this clonotype. The chain joins TRBV5-1 to TRBJ1-1; 7 bases are a match to TRBD1. Trimming cost V 4 bases and J 3 bases; bases outside gene matches: 9. The CDR3 runs 15 residues. Germline V gives CDR1 SGHRS, CDR2 YFSETQ. The CDR3 region is CASSRKDRSDTEAFF. For the CDR3, the DNA is TGCGCCAGCAGCCGAAAGGACAGGTCGGACACTGAAGCTTTCTTT.

This clonotype was recorded at least ten times. The genes are TRBV20-1 and TRBJ2-1; 8 nucleotides align to TRBD2. CDR1 and CDR2 from the germline V gene are DFQATT and SNEGSKA (reference sequence). The length of the CDR3 is 13 residues. Trimming cost V 0 bases and J 8 bases; bases outside gene matches: 3. The CDR3 is CSARDREGDEQFF. Written as DNA, the CDR3 is TGCAGTGCTAGAGATCGGGAGGGGGATGAGCAGTTCTTC.

This clonotype was picked up a small number of times. The chain links TRBV12-5 to TRBJ2-5; TRBD2 matches 10 bases. The CDR3 extends over 18 amino acids. V lost 0 bases, J lost 2 bases, and 9 bases stayed unmatched. Germline V gene sequence: CDR1 LGHNT, CDR2 FRNRAP. The CDR3 loop reads CASGLVPLAGGQQETQYF. The CDR3 coding sequence is TGTGCTAGTGGTTTGGTACCCTTAGCGGGAGGTCAGCAAGAGACCCAGTACTTC.